This paragraph covers one T cell receptor (beta chain) sequence. What it recognizes is unknown. The primer mix had 60 Vbeta and 13 Jbeta primers. TCRdb's table, derived via immunoSEQ multiplex PCR, lists solely in-frame clones and lacks some. The sample carries approximately 190,000 clones, roughly 80% recorded once. Germline values: CDR1 MDHEN, CDR2 SYDVKM. The V gene end was trimmed by 7 bases and the J gene end by 1 base; junction bases not matched to a gene: 12. This CDR3 comprises 17 residues. The entry originates in a study of cytomegalovirus exposure and HLA in healthy donors. Notes on the study in general: Sequencing had likely introduced a cluster of highly shared sequence variants as an artifact. Cytomegalovirus-associated status was assigned to 164 TCR beta chains.

This receptor was identified in a woman aged 18-29 years in good health and CMV-seronegative. V and J are TRBV28 and TRBJ2-1; TRBD2 aligns across 8 bases. Sequenced sample: PBMCs. CDR3 residues: CASMVVAGLGSYNEQFF. The CDR3 nucleotides read TGTGCCAGCATGGTGGTAGCGGGACTGGGGTCCTACAATGAGCAGTTCTTC. Full variable domain (outside the CDR3, taken from reference TRBV28 and TRBJ2-1): DVKVTQSSRYLVKRTGEKVFLECVQDMDHENMFWYRQDPGLGLRLIYFSYDVKMKEKGDIPEGYSVSREKKERFSLILESASTNQTSMYLCASMVVAGLGSYNEQFFGPGTRLTVL.